The rows below give T cell receptor beta chains drawn from one sample of a study of OX40 agonist ivuxolimab in advanced cancers. Using immunoSEQ multiplex PCR, the repertoire was profiled, and TCRdb retains in-frame clones only, with some absent. Seen here are 60,000 to 75,000 clones, approximately 87% observed once, and the top ten hold over 5%. Source: CD4+ or CD8+ T cells sorted from blood, taken in a trial of the OX40 agonist ivuxolimab. These receptors were taken from an adult with an advanced solid tumor such as melanoma, head and neck, liver or kidney cancer. Each CDR3 is given with its conserved first and last residue. Fields, in order: clone size, V gene, J gene, D gene, CDR3 DNA, CDR3 protein. A D gene is named only where the DNA matches it firmly. Clone size is not always given. Where it is, it says once, few, many or a class for expanded clones.

NA,TRBV19,TRBJ1-1,TRBD1,TGTGCCAGTTCGACAGGGTTGAACACTGAAGCTTTCTTT,CASSTGLNTEAFF
NA,TRBV5-4,TRBJ1-6,TRBD1,TGTGCCAGCAGCGCGGGACAGGGGTTTTATTCACCCCTCCACTTT,CASSAGQGFYSPLHF
NA,TRBV14,TRBJ1-1,NA,TGTGCCAGCAGCCAACTCGGTGGAAACACTGAAGCTTTCTTT,CASSQLGGNTEAFF
NA,TRBV6-6,TRBJ1-3,NA,TGTGCCAGCAGTCCGCCATCTGGAAACACCATATATTTT,CASSPPSGNTIYF
NA,TRBV6-5,TRBJ1-1,TRBD1,TGTGCCAGCAGTAACGGACAGGTGAACACTGAAGCTTTCTTT,CASSNGQVNTEAFF
NA,TRBV7-9,TRBJ2-3,NA,TGTGCCAGCAGCTTAGACAGCACAGATACGCAGTATTTT,CASSLDSTDTQYF
once,TRBV5-4,TRBJ1-2,NA,TGTGCCAGCAGCCCTGCTGCGGGGGCAAACTATGGCTACACCTTC,CASSPAAGANYGYTF
few,TRBV4-1,TRBJ1-2,NA,TGCGCCAGCAGCCAAGAGAAGGACGTCCCCTTTCGTGGGGGCTACACCTTC,CASSQEKDVPFRGGYTF
NA,TRBV15,TRBJ2-7,NA,TGTGCCACCAGCAGACGCACAGGGTACGAGCAGTACTTC,CATSRRTGYEQYF
medium-sized,TRBV11-2,TRBJ2-1,NA,TGTGCCAGCAGCCTCTCCAGCGGCTTTAACAATGAGCAGTTCTTC,CASSLSSGFNNEQFF
few,TRBV18,TRBJ2-1,TRBD2,TGTGCCAGCTCACCAGCTAGCGGGAGAGTTGGCGAGCAGTTCTTC,CASSPASGRVGEQFF
NA,TRBV4-1,TRBJ2-2,NA,TGCGCCAGCAGCCCGCCCGGTTTAGGGCTTGAACCCGGGGAGCTGTTTTTT,CASSPPGLGLEPGELFF
NA,TRBV11-2,TRBJ2-7,NA,TGTGCCAGCAGCTTCGTCTACGAGCAGTACTTC,CASSFVYEQYF
few,TRBV10-3,TRBJ1-1,NA,TGTGCCATCAGTGGGACATTTCCGAACACTGAAGCTTTCTTT,CAISGTFPNTEAFF
NA,TRBV7-9,TRBJ1-1,NA,TGTGCCAGCAGCCCTGGGACCACCAGCACTGAAGCTTTCTTT,CASSPGTTSTEAFF
NA,TRBV5-1,TRBJ1-4,NA,TGCGCCAGCAGCTTGTATGCAGGGGATAGCGAAAAACTGTTTTTT,CASSLYAGDSEKLFF
NA,TRBV10-3,TRBJ2-3,NA,TGTGCCCTCACCCCCACGGCGAGCACAGATACGCAGTATTTT,CALTPTASTDTQYF
NA,TRBV5-1,TRBJ2-5,TRBD1,TGCGCCAGCAGCTGGAGGGGACAGGGAAGGGAGACCCAGTACTTC,CASSWRGQGRETQYF
NA,TRBV6-1,TRBJ2-7,TRBD2,TGTGCCAGCAGACACCCGGGGGGGAAGAGGGAGCAGTACTTC,CASRHPGGKREQYF
NA,TRBV4-3,TRBJ2-1,NA,TGCGCCAGCGGCTTGATGGGCAGCTCCTACAATGAGCAGTTCTTC,CASGLMGSSYNEQFF
NA,TRBV6-1,TRBJ1-6,NA,TGTGCCAGCAGTTTAACAGGGTTGGGTTCACCCCTCCACTTT,CASSLTGLGSPLHF
NA,TRBV6-1,TRBJ1-5,TRBD1,TGTGCCAGCAGATGGACAGGGAATCAGCCCCAGCATTTT,CASRWTGNQPQHF
NA,TRBV6-6,TRBJ2-1,NA,TGTGCCAGCAGTCCCTCCGGGACACCTCTTCTTGGGCAGTTCTTC,CASSPSGTPLLGQFF
NA,TRBV7-6,TRBJ2-7,NA,TGTGCCAGCAGCAGACTGGAAGCCTACGAGCAGTACTTC,CASSRLEAYEQYF
NA,TRBV6-5,TRBJ2-3,NA,TGTGCCAGCAGTTACTCGAGCCCCACAGATACGCAGTATTTT,CASSYSSPTDTQYF
NA,TRBV7-2,TRBJ1-3,NA,TGTGCCAGCAGCTTAGGGTCTATCTTAGGGACTGGAAACACCATATATTTT,CASSLGSILGTGNTIYF
NA,TRBV7-8,TRBJ1-3,TRBD1,TGTGCCAGCAGCGTTACAGGGGGAGGAAACACCATATATTTT,CASSVTGGGNTIYF
NA,TRBV5-1,TRBJ2-1,TRBD1,TGCGCCAGCAGACCGGGACAGGTCCGCAATGAGCAGTTCTTC,CASRPGQVRNEQFF
few,TRBV7-9,TRBJ1-4,TRBD1,TGTGCCAGCAGCCAACGACAGGGCGATGAAAAACTGTTTTTT,CASSQRQGDEKLFF
NA,TRBV7-9,TRBJ1-3,NA,TGTGCCAGCAGCTTATGGTCCGGGACTAGTGGAAACACCATATATTTT,CASSLWSGTSGNTIYF
NA,TRBV6-5,TRBJ2-7,TRBD1,TGTGCCAGCAGGTCCCCGGGACAGGGAGCCTACGAGCAGTACTTC,CASRSPGQGAYEQYF
NA,TRBV5-8,TRBJ1-6,NA,TGTGCCAGCAGCCCCCGGAGGGGCGGCTATAATTCACCCCTCCACTTT,CASSPRRGGYNSPLHF
NA,TRBV11-3,TRBJ2-3,NA,TGTGCCAGCAGCAAGCGTCCTCCACCGGATACGCAGTATTTT,CASSKRPPPDTQYF
NA,TRBV7-8,TRBJ1-2,NA,TGTGCCAGCAGTACTACAGATTCTAACTATGGCTACACCTTC,CASSTTDSNYGYTF
NA,TRBV18,TRBJ2-4,TRBD2,TGTGCCAGCTCACCAAGGACTAGCGGAGCCGGGGCCAAAAACATTCAGTACTTC,CASSPRTSGAGAKNIQYF